Listed below are T cell receptor beta chains from one sample, sequenced in a study of blood T cell repertoires in COVID-19. Profiled with immunoSEQ multiplex PCR; TCRdb holds only in-frame clones, not every one. The sample lists some 250,000 clones, approximately 87% occurring once. The sample consisted of peripheral blood. Receptor source: a man aged 55 to 70 with acute or convalescent COVID-19. Both conserved end residues are part of each CDR3. A D gene is named only where the DNA matches it firmly. Size tells how often a clone was seen (once, few, many) or the class of an expanded clone, and some rows leave it out.

v_call	cdr3_length	clone_size	j_call	d_call	cdr3_aa	cdr3_nt
TRBV28	13	once	TRBJ1-5	-	CASSLSGNQPQHF	TGTGCCAGCAGTTTGTCAGGGAATCAGCCCCAGCATTTT
TRBV14	15	-	TRBJ2-7	-	CASSHGGKLYYEQYF	TGTGCCAGCAGCCACGGGGGAAAATTATACTACGAGCAGTACTTC
TRBV28	14	-	TRBJ1-2	-	CASSFWARGIGYTF	TGTGCCAGCAGTTTCTGGGCCAGGGGTATTGGCTACACCTTC
TRBV6-5	15	few	TRBJ1-5	-	CASSPLQGGNQPQHF	TGTGCCAGCAGTCCCCTACAGGGAGGCAATCAGCCCCAGCATTTT
TRBV6-6	16	-	TRBJ2-7	TRBD1	CASSYSDRGSDYEQYF	TGTGCCAGCAGTTACTCGGACAGGGGAAGCGACTACGAGCAGTACTTC
TRBV28	15	-	TRBJ1-1	-	CASSLFSQGNTEAFF	TGTGCCAGCAGTTTATTCTCTCAGGGGAACACTGAAGCTTTCTTT
TRBV19	13	-	TRBJ1-2	TRBD1	CASKGDSHYGYTF	TGTGCCTCGAAGGGGGACAGCCACTATGGCTACACCTTC
TRBV4-3	15	-	TRBJ1-2	-	CASSLTQGGGYGYTF	TGCGCCAGCAGCCTGACGCAGGGAGGTGGCTATGGCTACACCTTC
TRBV2	15	-	TRBJ1-3	TRBD1	CASSGTGLSGNTIYF	TGTGCCAGCAGTGGGACAGGCCTCTCTGGAAACACCATATATTTT
TRBV3-1/TRBV3-2	20	-	TRBJ1-1	-	CASSQDDRFLPESMNTEAFF	TGTGCCAGCAGCCAAGATGACAGATTCCTCCCGGAAAGCATGAACACTGAAGCTTTCTTT
TRBV5-4	14	-	TRBJ1-5	TRBD1	CASSLDRNNQPQHF	TGTGCCAGCAGCCTGGACAGGAACAATCAGCCCCAGCATTTT
TRBV19	14	-	TRBJ2-5	TRBD2	CASRRTSGKETQYF	TGTGCCAGTAGAAGGACTAGCGGGAAGGAGACCCAGTACTTC
TRBV19	15	-	TRBJ1-4	-	CASSIEGVVEEKLFF	TGTGCCAGTAGTATAGAGGGAGTGGTAGAAGAAAAACTGTTTTTT
TRBV6-1	15	few	TRBJ1-2	TRBD1	CASSENPGGSGGYTF	TGTGCCAGCAGTGAAAATCCAGGGGGCTCAGGTGGCTACACCTTC
TRBV6-4	14	once	TRBJ1-6	TRBD1	CASRGTGTNSPLHF	TGTGCCAGCAGGGGGACAGGGACGAATTCACCCCTCCACTTT
TRBV20-1	15	-	TRBJ2-1	TRBD2	CSASKYGLADNEQFF	TGCAGTGCTAGTAAATACGGACTAGCCGACAATGAGCAGTTCTTC
TRBV14	17	-	TRBJ2-2	TRBD2	CASSQATSGRVTGELFF	TGTGCCAGCAGCCAGGCCACTAGCGGGAGGGTCACCGGGGAGCTGTTTTTT
TRBV7-7	14	-	TRBJ2-5	TRBD2	CASSPRLAWETQYF	TGTGCTAGCAGCCCCAGACTAGCATGGGAGACCCAGTACTTC
TRBV19	13	-	TRBJ1-1	TRBD1	CASGTGGAGEAFF	TGTGCCAGCGGGACAGGGGGCGCGGGTGAAGCTTTCTTT
TRBV11-2	13	-	TRBJ1-5	-	CASSPRGGWPQHF	TGTGCCAGCAGCCCGAGGGGGGGTTGGCCCCAGCATTTT
TRBV11-2	13	-	TRBJ1-2	-	CASSSPSRGGYTF	TGTGCCAGCAGCTCCCCTTCCCGGGGGGGCTACACCTTC
TRBV19	16	-	TRBJ2-1	TRBD1	CASSIASQGALDEQFF	TGTGCCAGTAGTATAGCTAGTCAGGGGGCTTTGGATGAGCAGTTCTTC
TRBV12-3/TRBV12-4	13	-	TRBJ1-3	-	CASSSLSGNTIYF	TGTGCCAGCAGTTCCTTGTCTGGAAACACCATATATTTT
TRBV30	18	once	TRBJ1-4	-	CAWSVLRHGGAMAEKLFF	TGTGCCTGGAGTGTTCTGCGTCACGGGGGGGCAATGGCTGAAAAACTGTTTTTT
TRBV7-2	13	-	TRBJ1-4	TRBD1	CASSVRQGEKLFF	TGTGCCAGCAGCGTACGACAGGGGGAAAAACTGTTTTTT
TRBV28	16	once	TRBJ1-2	-	CASSLERAGGAVGYTF	TGTGCCAGCAGTTTAGAAAGGGCCGGGGGGGCCGTTGGCTACACCTTC
TRBV29-1	15	-	TRBJ2-1	TRBD2	CSVGASGSINNEQFF	TGCAGCGTTGGGGCTAGCGGGAGTATCAACAATGAGCAGTTCTTC
TRBV13	18	-	TRBJ2-1	TRBD2	CASSTRLAGVSSYNEQFF	TGTGCCAGCAGCACCCGACTAGCGGGAGTGTCGTCTTACAATGAGCAGTTCTTC
TRBV7-3	15	-	TRBJ2-3	TRBD2	CASSAVAGDQDTQYF	TGTGCCAGCAGCGCCGTAGCGGGAGATCAGGATACGCAGTATTTT
TRBV5-6	18	-	TRBJ1-2	TRBD1	CASSSETGQGVKDYGYTF	TGTGCCAGCAGCTCAGAAACGGGACAGGGTGTTAAGGACTATGGCTACACCTTC
TRBV18	13	few	TRBJ2-7	-	CASSPQREGEQYF	TGTGCCAGCTCACCGCAAAGAGAGGGCGAGCAGTACTTC
TRBV24-1	17	-	TRBJ2-1	TRBD1	CATSDPRAGGAYNEQFF	TGTGCCACCAGTGATCCACGCGCAGGGGGCGCGTACAATGAGCAGTTCTTC
TRBV19	17	-	TRBJ2-5	-	CASSSNRAPRLQETQYF	TGTGCCAGTAGCAGCAACCGGGCCCCGCGACTACAAGAGACCCAGTACTTC
TRBV29-1	13	-	TRBJ2-5	-	CSVAPGPGEAQYF	TGCAGCGTCGCTCCGGGACCCGGGGAGGCCCAGTACTTC